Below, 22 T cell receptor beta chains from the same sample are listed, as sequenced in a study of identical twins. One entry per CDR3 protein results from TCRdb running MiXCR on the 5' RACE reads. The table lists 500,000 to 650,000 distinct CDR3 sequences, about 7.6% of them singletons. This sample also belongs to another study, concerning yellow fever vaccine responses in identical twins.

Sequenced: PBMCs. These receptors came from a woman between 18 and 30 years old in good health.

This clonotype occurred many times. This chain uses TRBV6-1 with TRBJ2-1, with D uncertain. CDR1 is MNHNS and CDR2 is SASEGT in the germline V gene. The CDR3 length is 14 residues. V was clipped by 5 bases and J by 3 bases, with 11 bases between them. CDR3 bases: TGTGCCAGCAGTCCAAGATTCCACTACAATGAGCAGTTCTTC. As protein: CASSPRFHYNEQFF.

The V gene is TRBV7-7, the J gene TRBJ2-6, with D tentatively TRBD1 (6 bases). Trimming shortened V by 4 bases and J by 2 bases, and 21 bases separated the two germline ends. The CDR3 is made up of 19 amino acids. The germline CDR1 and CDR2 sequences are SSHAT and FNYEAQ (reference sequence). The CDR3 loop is CASSSPFRQGFPGANVLTF. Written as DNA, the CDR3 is TGTGCCAGCAGCTCCCCATTTAGGCAGGGGTTCCCTGGGGCCAACGTCCTGACTTTC.

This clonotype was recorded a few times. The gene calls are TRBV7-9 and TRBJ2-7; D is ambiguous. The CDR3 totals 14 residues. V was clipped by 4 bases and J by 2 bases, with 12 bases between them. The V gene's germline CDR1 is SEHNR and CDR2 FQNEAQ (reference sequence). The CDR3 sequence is CASSSLEVAYEQYF. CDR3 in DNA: TGTGCCAGCAGCTCCCTAGAGGTCGCCTACGAGCAGTACTTC.

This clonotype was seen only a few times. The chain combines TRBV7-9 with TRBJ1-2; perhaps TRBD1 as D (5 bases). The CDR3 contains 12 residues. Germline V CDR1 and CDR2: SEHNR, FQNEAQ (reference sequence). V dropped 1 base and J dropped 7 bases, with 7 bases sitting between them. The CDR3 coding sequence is TGTGCCAGCAGCTTAGGGGGGATTGGCTACACCTTC. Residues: CASSLGGIGYTF. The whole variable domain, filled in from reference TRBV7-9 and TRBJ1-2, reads DTGVSQNPRHKITKRGQNVTFRCDPISEHNRLYWYRQTLGQGPEFLTYFQNEAQLEKSRLLSDRFSAERPKGSFSTLEIQRTEQGDSAMYLCASSLGGIGYTFGSGTRLTVV.

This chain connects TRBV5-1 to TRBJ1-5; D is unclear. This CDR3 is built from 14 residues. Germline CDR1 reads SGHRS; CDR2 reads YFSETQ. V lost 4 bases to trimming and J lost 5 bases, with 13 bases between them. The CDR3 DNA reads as TGCGCCAGCAGCCGCGAGCCGAATGATCAGCCCCAGCATTTT. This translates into CASSREPNDQPQHF.

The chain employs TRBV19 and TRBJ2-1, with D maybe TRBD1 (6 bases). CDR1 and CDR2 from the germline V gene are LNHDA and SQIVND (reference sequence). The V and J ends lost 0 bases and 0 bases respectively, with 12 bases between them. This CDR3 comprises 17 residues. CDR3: CASSIDLGASSYNEQFF. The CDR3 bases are TGTGCCAGTAGTATAGATCTGGGGGCAAGCTCCTACAATGAGCAGTTCTTC.

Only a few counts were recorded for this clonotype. The CDR3 loop reads CASSFRRDYSYEQYV. The CDR3 DNA reads as TGTGCCAGCAGTTTCCGCCGGGATTACTCCTACGAGCAGTACGTC. J is TRBJ2-7 and V is TRBV28, with D perhaps matching TRBD2 (5 bases). V shed 3 bases and J shed 0 bases, with 12 bases lying between them. This CDR3 region has 15 residues. CDR1 MDHEN and CDR2 SYDVKM come from the germline V gene.

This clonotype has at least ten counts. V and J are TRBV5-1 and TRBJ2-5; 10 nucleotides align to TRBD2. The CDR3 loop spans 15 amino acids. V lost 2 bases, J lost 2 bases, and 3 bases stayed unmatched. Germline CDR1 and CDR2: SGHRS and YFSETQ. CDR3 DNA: TGCGCCAGCAGCTTTAGCGGGGGGCATCAAGAGACCCAGTACTTC. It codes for CASSFSGGHQETQYF.

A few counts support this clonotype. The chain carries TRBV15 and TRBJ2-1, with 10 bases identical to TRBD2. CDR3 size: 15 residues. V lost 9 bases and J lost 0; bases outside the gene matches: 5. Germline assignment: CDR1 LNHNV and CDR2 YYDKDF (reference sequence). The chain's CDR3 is CATYSSGSSYNEQFF. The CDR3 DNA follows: TGTGCCACTTACTCTAGCGGGAGCTCCTACAATGAGCAGTTCTTC.

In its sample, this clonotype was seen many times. The CDR3 loop reads CASSSRGTVSHNGYTF. The CDR3 DNA sequence: TGTGCCAGCAGTTCCCGCGGCACCGTCAGCCATAATGGCTACACCTTC. The genes are TRBV28 and TRBJ1-2; D not certain. The CDR3 spans 16 residues. The germline V gene has CDR1 MDHEN and CDR2 SYDVKM. V was shortened by 4 bases and J by 6 bases, with 21 bases between the two germline ends.

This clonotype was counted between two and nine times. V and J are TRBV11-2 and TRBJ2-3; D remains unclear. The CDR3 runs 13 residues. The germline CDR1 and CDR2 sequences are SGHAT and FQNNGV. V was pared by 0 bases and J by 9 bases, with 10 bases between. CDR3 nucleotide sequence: TGTGCCAGCAGCTTAGATCTTGGCGGCACGCAGTATTTT. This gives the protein CASSLDLGGTQYF.

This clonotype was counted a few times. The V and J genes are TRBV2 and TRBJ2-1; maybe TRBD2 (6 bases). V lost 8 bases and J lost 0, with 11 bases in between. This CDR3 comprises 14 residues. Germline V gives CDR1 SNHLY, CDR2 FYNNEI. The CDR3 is CASRPRGSYNEQFF. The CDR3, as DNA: TGTGCCAGCCGGCCGCGGGGCTCCTACAATGAGCAGTTCTTC. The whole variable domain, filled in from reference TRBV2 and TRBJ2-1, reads EPEVTQTPSHQVTQMGQEVILRCVPISNHLYFYWYRQILGQKVEFLVSFYNNEISEKSEIFDDQFSVERPDGSNFTLKIRSTKLEDSAMYFCASRPRGSYNEQFFGPGTRLTVL.

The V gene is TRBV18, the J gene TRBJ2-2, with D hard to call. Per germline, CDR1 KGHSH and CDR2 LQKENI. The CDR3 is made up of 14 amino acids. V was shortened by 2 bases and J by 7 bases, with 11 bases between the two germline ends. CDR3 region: CASSPLFPVGELFF. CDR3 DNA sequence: TGTGCCAGCTCACCATTGTTTCCGGTCGGGGAGCTGTTTTTT. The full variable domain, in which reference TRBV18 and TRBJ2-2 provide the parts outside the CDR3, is NAGVMQNPRHLVRRRGQEARLRCSPMKGHSHVYWYRQLPEEGLKFMVYLQKENIIDESGMPKERFSAEFPKEGPSILRIQQVVRGDSAAYFCASSPLFPVGELFFGEGSRLTVL.

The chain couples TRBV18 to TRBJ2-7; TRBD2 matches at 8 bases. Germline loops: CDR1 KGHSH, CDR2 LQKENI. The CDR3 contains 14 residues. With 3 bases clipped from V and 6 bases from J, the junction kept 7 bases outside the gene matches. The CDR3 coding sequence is TGTGCCAGCTCACCGGTAGGACTAGCTCTCGAGCAGTACTTC. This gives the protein CASSPVGLALEQYF.

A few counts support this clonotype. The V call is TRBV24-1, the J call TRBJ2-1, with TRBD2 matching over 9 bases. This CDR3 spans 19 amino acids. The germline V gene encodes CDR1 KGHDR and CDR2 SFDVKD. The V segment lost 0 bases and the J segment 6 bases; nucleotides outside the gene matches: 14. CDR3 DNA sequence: TGTGCCACCAGTGATTTGAAGGCGGGAGGGCCTGGATGGGGCAATGAGCAGTTCTTC. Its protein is CATSDLKAGGPGWGNEQFF.

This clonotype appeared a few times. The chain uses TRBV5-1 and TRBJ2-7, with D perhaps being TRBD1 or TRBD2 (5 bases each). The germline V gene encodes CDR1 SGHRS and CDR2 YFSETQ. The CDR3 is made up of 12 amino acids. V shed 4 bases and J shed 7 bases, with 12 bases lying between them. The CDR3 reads CASSPFEGEQYF. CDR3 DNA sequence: TGCGCCAGCAGCCCTTTCGAGGGGGAGCAGTACTTC.

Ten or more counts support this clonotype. The CDR3 nucleotides are TGTGCCAGCGGGGTTTATGCCAAAAACATTCAGTACTTC. Its translation: CASGVYAKNIQYF. The V gene is TRBV5-6, the J gene TRBJ2-4; D unresolved. This CDR3 spans 13 amino acids. Trimming removed 7 bases from V and 1 base from J, with 9 bases in between. Germline CDR1 reads SGHDT; CDR2 reads YYEEEE.

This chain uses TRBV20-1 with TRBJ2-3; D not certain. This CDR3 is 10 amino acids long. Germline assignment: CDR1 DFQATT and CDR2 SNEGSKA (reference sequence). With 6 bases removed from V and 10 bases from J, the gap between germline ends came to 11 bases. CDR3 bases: TGCAGTGCGTTCTCGTACGCGCAGTATTTT. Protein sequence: CSAFSYAQYF.

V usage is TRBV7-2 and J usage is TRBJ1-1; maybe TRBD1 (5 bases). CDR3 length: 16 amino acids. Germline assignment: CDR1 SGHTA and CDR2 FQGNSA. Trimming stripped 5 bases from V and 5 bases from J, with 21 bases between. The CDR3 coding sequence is TGTGCCAGCAGCCTAGGGGCGTTCAGGGCCGGAACTGAAGCTTTCTTT. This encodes CASSLGAFRAGTEAFF.

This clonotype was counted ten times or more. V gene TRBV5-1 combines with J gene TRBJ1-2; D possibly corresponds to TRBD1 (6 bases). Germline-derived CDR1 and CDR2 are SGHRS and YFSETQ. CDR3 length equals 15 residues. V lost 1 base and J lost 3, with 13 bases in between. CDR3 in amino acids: CASSLFRGGHYGYTF. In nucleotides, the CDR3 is TGCGCCAGCAGCTTGTTTCGCGGGGGCCACTATGGCTACACCTTC.

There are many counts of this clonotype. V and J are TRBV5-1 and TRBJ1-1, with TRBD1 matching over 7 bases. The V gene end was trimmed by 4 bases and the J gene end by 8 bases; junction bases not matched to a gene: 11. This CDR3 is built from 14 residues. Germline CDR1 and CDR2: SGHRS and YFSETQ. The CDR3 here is CASSRSTGDSEAFF. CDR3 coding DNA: TGCGCCAGCAGCCGAAGCACAGGGGATAGCGAAGCTTTCTTT.

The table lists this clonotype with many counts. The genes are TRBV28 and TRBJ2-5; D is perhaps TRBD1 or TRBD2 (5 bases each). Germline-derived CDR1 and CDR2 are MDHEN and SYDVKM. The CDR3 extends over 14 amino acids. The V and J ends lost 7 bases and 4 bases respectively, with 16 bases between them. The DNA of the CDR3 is TGTGCCAGCACCCCCCCGGGGCTAGGAGAGACCCAGTACTTC. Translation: CASTPPGLGETQYF.